The 18 T cell receptor beta chains given below trace back to one sample, sequenced in a study of CD8 T cells in Susac syndrome. Random hexamers served to reverse transcribe roughly 0.5 to 1 ug RNA. MiXCR was run by TCRdb on the immunoSEQ multiplex PCR reads, yielding one entry per CDR3 protein. The profile covers 160,000 or so distinct CDR3 sequences, with approximately 94% appearing a single time and roughly 0.11% taken by the ten largest. The sequencing sample was made of CD4+ T cells from PBMCs. The receptors stem from a human donor with Susac syndrome.

J is TRBJ2-1 and V is TRBV15, with D perhaps matching TRBD2 (7 bases). The CDR3 is 17 residues long. Germline V gene lookup returns CDR1 LNHNV and CDR2 YYDKDF (reference sequence). V was cut by 0 bases and J by 2 bases, with 14 bases left in between. The CDR3 DNA sequence: TGTGCCACCAGCAGAGATCGTCGGGGGGCAACCTACAATGAGCAGTTCTTC. It translates to CATSRDRRGATYNEQFF.

CDR3 nucleotide sequence: TGTGCCAGCACCCTGACAGTGAACACTGAAGCTTTCTTT. Protein sequence: CASTLTVNTEAFF. This rearrangement joins TRBV5-5 to TRBJ1-1; D perhaps matches TRBD1 (5 bases). V lost 6 bases, J lost 0 bases, and 9 bases lay in between. The CDR3 runs 13 residues. The germline V gene has CDR1 SGHKS and CDR2 YYEKEE (reference sequence).

The genes are TRBV2 and TRBJ1-5; tentative D call: TRBD1 (6 bases). Between the trimmed V and J ends, which lost 6 bases and 8 bases, there was a span of 17 bases. Germline assignment: CDR1 SNHLY and CDR2 FYNNEI. The CDR3 consists of 14 residues. The CDR3 loop reads CASRGDGTGKPQHF. DNA for the CDR3: TGTGCCAGCAGGGGGGACGGAACAGGGAAGCCCCAGCATTTT.

The V gene is TRBV12-3 or TRBV12-4, the J gene TRBJ2-1, with D uncertain. The CDR3 totals 11 residues. V lost 3 bases and J lost 8, with 5 bases in between. The CDR3: CASSFLDEQFF. CDR3 in DNA: TGTGCCAGCAGTTTTTTGGATGAGCAGTTCTTC.

The chain combines TRBV29-1 with TRBJ2-2; 12 positions agree with TRBD1. After removal of 7 bases from V and 7 bases from J, the junction contained 4 bases not matched to a gene. Germline-derived CDR1 and CDR2 are SQVTM and ANQGSEA. The CDR3 has 13 amino acids. CDR3 DNA: TGCAGCGCTGGGACAGGGGGCAGCGGGGAGCTGTTTTTT. Protein product: CSAGTGGSGELFF.

Worth noting for this clonotype: The junction does not match germline at one end; this may be a read error. This chain uses TRBV5-6 with TRBJ1-5, with TRBD1 matching 9 bases. The CDR3 has 14 amino acids. Germline loops: CDR1 SGHDT, CDR2 YYEEEE. DNA of the CDR3: TGTGCCAGCAGCCAGGGACAGGGCAACCAGCCCCAGCATTTT. It is translated as CASSQGQGNQPQHF.

The chain uses TRBV25-1 and TRBJ2-7, with a possible D match to TRBD2 (6 bases). Trimming pared 6 bases from V and 4 bases from J, leaving 16 bases between. Germline V gives CDR1 MGHDK, CDR2 SYGVNS. CDR3 length equals 14 residues. The CDR3 DNA reads as TGTGCCAGCAGGTCCGGGGCGGGGTTGTACGAGCAGTACTTC. Translating it yields CASRSGAGLYEQYF.

V gene TRBV6-2 or TRBV6-3 combines with J gene TRBJ1-1, with D possibly TRBD1 on 5 matching bases. CDR1 and CDR2 from the germline V gene are MNHEY and SVGEGT. CDR3 length: 12 amino acids. The ends were cut back, 4 bases at V and 3 bases at J, with 6 bases in the middle. The CDR3 protein is CASSSGYTEAFF. The DNA of the CDR3 is TGTGCCAGCAGTTCAGGGTACACTGAAGCTTTCTTT.

The J gene is TRBJ2-7, the V gene TRBV29-1; perhaps D is TRBD1 or TRBD2 (5 bases each). V lost 2 bases and J lost 5, with 13 bases in between. CDR3 length: 13 residues. Germline lookup yields CDR1 SQVTM and CDR2 ANQGSEA. For the CDR3, the DNA is TGCAGCGTTGAAACCGGGACGGGAAACGAGCAGTACTTC. It specifies CSVETGTGNEQYF.

The rearrangement joins TRBV4-3 to TRBJ2-7; possible D gene TRBD1, 6 bases. This CDR3 has 18 amino acids. V shed 4 bases and J shed 0 bases, with 22 bases lying between them. Germline CDR1 is LGHNA and CDR2 is YSLEER. The CDR3 nucleotides are TGCGCCAGCAGCCGAGCGAAAACAGGGCCAGGTACCTCCTACGAGCAGTACTTC. Translating it yields CASSRAKTGPGTSYEQYF.

The V and J genes are TRBV5-4 and TRBJ2-5; TRBD1 is a possible D gene (5 bases). The CDR3 covers 14 residues. V was trimmed by 3 bases and J by 0 bases, leaving 9 bases between them. Looked up from germline, CDR1 is SGHNT and CDR2 is YYREEE (reference sequence). The CDR3 spells CASSWSGYQETQYF. The CDR3 nucleotides read TGTGCCAGCAGCTGGTCAGGGTACCAAGAGACCCAGTACTTC.

This sequence joins TRBV5-1 and TRBJ2-2; D gene uncertain. V was trimmed by 0 bases and J by 6 bases, leaving 12 bases between them. The germline V gene encodes CDR1 SGHRS and CDR2 YFSETQ. CDR3 length: 15 residues. The CDR3 DNA sequence: TGCGCCAGCAGCTTGGTTCAGGTCTCCGCCGGGGAGCTGTTTTTT. Translated: CASSLVQVSAGELFF.

V and J are TRBV9 and TRBJ2-1; tentative D call: TRBD2 (5 bases). The ends were cut back, 2 bases at V and 6 bases at J, with 9 bases in the middle. This CDR3 region has 13 residues. Germline V gene sequence: CDR1 SGDLS, CDR2 YYNGEE. CDR3 amino acids: CASSVGVANEQFF. Here the CDR3 DNA reads TGTGCCAGCAGCGTCGGGGTAGCCAATGAGCAGTTCTTC.

The chain is built from TRBV9 and TRBJ2-1, with a weak D call TRBD2 (6 bases). Trimming removed 4 bases from V and 5 bases from J, with 19 bases in between. Germline values: CDR1 SGDLS, CDR2 YYNGEE. The CDR3 extends over 16 amino acids. The DNA for the CDR3 is TGTGCCAGCAGCCTGCAACTGGTGGGGGGAAACAATGAGCAGTTCTTC. Residues: CASSLQLVGGNNEQFF. Full variable domain (rest looked up from reference TRBV9 and TRBJ2-1): DSGVTQTPKHLITATGQRVTLRCSPRSGDLSVYWYQQSLDQGLQFLIQYYNGEERAKGNILERFSAQQFPDLHSELNLSSLELGDSALYFCASSLQLVGGNNEQFFGPGTRLTVL.

The chain uses TRBV29-1 and TRBJ2-5, with a tentative D call TRBD1 (5 bases). The V end lost 4 bases, the J end lost 3 bases, and 9 bases lay between the germline ends. The CDR3 consists of 12 residues. The germline CDR1 and CDR2 sequences are SQVTM and ANQGSEA. The CDR3, as DNA: TGCAGCGTTGGATGGGGCAAAGAGACCCAGTACTTC. Amino acids: CSVGWGKETQYF. Looking up the rest from reference TRBV29-1 and TRBJ2-5 gives the full variable domain: SAVISQKPSRDICQRGTSLTIQCQVDSQVTMMFWYRQQPGQSLTLIATANQGSEATYESGFVIDKFPISRPNLTFSTLTVSNMSPEDSSIYLCSVGWGKETQYFGPGTRLLVL.

Here the CDR3 reads CASSGSYYNEQFF. The CDR3 region has the DNA TGTGCCAGCAGTGGTTCCTATTACAATGAGCAGTTCTTC. The chain uses TRBV2 and TRBJ2-1; D is ambiguous. CDR3 length: 13 residues. Germline V gene lookup returns CDR1 SNHLY and CDR2 FYNNEI. V was cut by 4 bases and J by 4 bases, with 8 bases left in between.

The chain employs TRBV5-1 and TRBJ1-2; 10 positions match TRBD1. The CDR3 has 17 amino acids. V shed 3 bases, J shed 0 bases, and the junction held 8 bases outside the gene matches. CDR1 and CDR2 from the germline V gene are SGHRS and YFSETQ. The CDR3 DNA reads TGCGCCAGCAGCTCCCAGGGGACAGGGGTCTCTAACTATGGCTACACCTTC. It codes for CASSSQGTGVSNYGYTF.

The chain recombines TRBV4-1 with TRBJ2-1; TRBD2 matches at 7 bases. The CDR3 covers 17 residues. Trimming cost V 0 bases and J 2 bases; bases outside gene matches: 7. Per germline, CDR1 MGHRA and CDR2 YSYEKL. The CDR3 here is CASSQDPTGGTYNEQFF. Written as DNA, the CDR3 is TGCGCCAGCAGCCAAGATCCAACCGGGGGGACCTACAATGAGCAGTTCTTC.